The next 24 T cell receptor beta chains were all read from a single sample in a study of T-cell reconstitution after alpha-beta-depleted transplantation in children. A library of TCRbeta sequences, prepared with unique molecular identifiers, was generated. One entry per CDR3 protein, called by TCRdb with MiXCR from the PCR reads. This sample carries about 200,000 distinct CDR3 sequences, roughly 6.6% of them seen once, and the ten largest clones take 5.5%. Sequenced material: PBMCs, taken before TCRalphabeta/CD19-depleted stem cell transplant. The receptors were sampled from a boy aged 2 to 9 with acute lymphoblastic leukemia, due to receive a stem cell transplant.

Many counts were recorded for this clonotype. The chain carries TRBV12-3 or TRBV12-4 and TRBJ2-7; D call uncertain. Trimming removed 1 base from V and 2 bases from J, with 15 bases in between. The CDR3 has 16 residues. CDR3 protein: CASSLGPARPAYEQYF. The CDR3 DNA follows: TGTGCCAGCAGTTTAGGGCCAGCGAGGCCGGCCTACGAGCAGTACTTC.

This clonotype occurred a few times. This chain joins TRBV20-1 and TRBJ2-7, with 7 bases identical to TRBD2. Per the germline V gene, CDR1 is DFQATT and CDR2 is SNEGSKA (reference sequence). The CDR3 sequence is 13 residues long. Germline trimming cut 4 bases from V and 3 bases from J; bases unmatched to any gene: 6. CDR3 DNA: TGCAGTGCTACCAACCTAGCGGACTACGAGCAGTACTTC. Translating it yields CSATNLADYEQYF.

In its sample, this clonotype was seen many times. The chain has TRBV19 and TRBJ1-5; D uncertain. CDR3 size: 14 residues. Germline V gene data show CDR1 as LNHDA and CDR2 as SQIVND (reference sequence). Trimming left V 4 bases short and J 4 bases short, with 11 bases between. The CDR3: CASSTLLGNQPQHF. Here the CDR3 DNA reads TGTGCCAGTAGTACGCTACTAGGAAATCAGCCCCAGCATTTT.

Details on this clonotype: This may come from a read error, since a much larger clone is one base off. The chain recombines TRBV20-1 with TRBJ1-2; maybe TRBD1 (5 bases). CDR1 and CDR2 (germline): DFQATT, SNEGSKA (reference sequence). This CDR3 is built from 11 residues. With 5 bases removed from V and 12 bases from J, the gap between germline ends came to 16 bases. This chain's CDR3 is CSAGGTSGHTF. DNA of the CDR3: TGCAGTGCTGGAGGGACTTCGGGCCACACCTTC.

As regards this clonotype: Given the absence of the conserved phenylalanine or tryptophan at the CDR3 end, a read error is likely. The chain joins TRBV9 to TRBJ2-1; D remains ambiguous. Trimming pared 3 bases from V and 0 bases from J, leaving 10 bases between. Looked up from germline, CDR1 is SGDLS and CDR2 is YYNGEE. CDR3 size: 15 residues. CDR3 in amino acids: CASSAGSSSYNEQFL. The DNA for the CDR3 is TGTGCCAGCAGCGCAGGAAGCAGCTCCTACAATGAGCAGTTCTTG.

Only a few counts were recorded for this clonotype. V is TRBV30 and J is TRBJ2-2; D may match TRBD1 or TRBD2 (5 bases each). The germline V and J ends were trimmed by 0 bases and 8 bases, with 13 bases remaining between them. The CDR3 is 14 amino acids. CDR1 is GTSNPN, CDR2 SVGIG, per germline (reference sequence). CDR3 sequence reads: CAWSVRGDLGELFF. The CDR3 DNA reads as TGTGCCTGGAGTGTTAGAGGGGACCTAGGGGAGCTGTTTTTT.

The table lists this clonotype with a few counts. The rearrangement joins TRBV4-3 to TRBJ2-1, with 10 bases matching TRBD2. Trimming took 4 bases from V and 10 from J; bases not matched to a gene: 10. CDR1 is LGHNA and CDR2 is YSLEER in the germline V gene. The CDR3 loop spans 15 amino acids. The DNA of the CDR3 is TGCGCCAGCAGCCCCGAACTAGCGGGGAGAGGGGAGCAGTTCTTC. Translating gives CASSPELAGRGEQFF.

This clonotype was seen repeatedly, ten times or more. The chain employs TRBV5-1 and TRBJ2-7; TRBD1 matches 9 bases. The ends lost 4 bases at V and 1 base at J; junction bases unmatched: 6. There are 15 residues in the CDR3. Looked up from germline, CDR1 is SGHRS and CDR2 is YFSETQ. CDR3 amino acids: CASSTGTGNSYEQYF. For the CDR3, the DNA is TGCGCCAGCAGCACAGGGACAGGGAATTCCTACGAGCAGTACTTC.

The rearrangement links TRBV20-1 to TRBJ2-3; D may be TRBD2 (7 bases). Germline V gene data show CDR1 as DFQATT and CDR2 as SNEGSKA (reference sequence). The V gene lost 2 bases and the J gene lost 0 bases, with 12 bases spanning the gap. The CDR3 is 15 residues long. The CDR3 sequence: CSARPGGRSTDTQYF. The DNA of the CDR3 is TGCAGTGCTAGACCGGGGGGCAGAAGCACAGATACGCAGTATTTT.

This clonotype was seen ten or more times. The V gene is TRBV11-2, the J gene TRBJ2-7, with D tentatively TRBD1 or TRBD2 (6 bases each). The CDR3 has 15 amino acids. The ends were cut back, 5 bases at V and 7 bases at J, with 21 bases in the middle. Germline V gene sequence: CDR1 SGHAT, CDR2 FQNNGV. The CDR3 coding sequence is TGTGCCAGCAGCCCAGAACCCGGGGGCTACCAAGAGCAGTACTTC. Translation: CASSPEPGGYQEQYF.

This chain connects TRBV6-1 to TRBJ2-7; D possibly corresponds to TRBD1 (5 bases). This CDR3 spans 14 amino acids. Trimming cost V 5 bases and J 6 bases, with 17 bases left between them. Germline values: CDR1 MNHNS, CDR2 SASEGT. CDR3 in DNA: TGTGCCAGCAGTAGCATCGACAGAGTCGGCGAGCAGTACTTC. Translation gives CASSSIDRVGEQYF.

This clonotype occurred many times. The chain joins TRBV12-3 or TRBV12-4 to TRBJ2-7; D might be TRBD2 (6 bases). The CDR3 is 12 amino acids. V gave up 7 bases and J gave up 6 bases, with 13 bases separating them. Here the CDR3 reads CASNDGGGEQYF. The CDR3 bases are TGTGCCAGCAACGACGGGGGAGGCGAGCAGTACTTC.

This clonotype was found many times. V is TRBV7-9 and J is TRBJ1-1; 10 positions match TRBD1. The CDR3 sequence is 16 residues long. The germline V gene has CDR1 SEHNR and CDR2 FQNEAQ (reference sequence). After removal of 5 bases from V and 4 bases from J, the junction contained 10 bases not matched to a gene. The CDR3 coding sequence is TGTGCCAGCAGCGTTCGACAGGGGGCCGGGGGCACTGAAGCTTTCTTT. This encodes CASSVRQGAGGTEAFF.

On this clonotype itself: A read error may be the cause here, since a much bigger clone is one base away. The CDR3 sequence: CASSQDRPACVLTF. The CDR3 DNA reads as TGTGCCAGCAGCCAAGATAGGCCAGCGTGCGTCCTGACTTTC. The chain is built from TRBV4-2 and TRBJ2-6; D is uncertain. Germline values: CDR1 LGHNA, CDR2 YNFKEQ. V was shortened by 0 bases and J by 12 bases, with 12 bases between the two germline ends. The CDR3 spans 14 residues.

The V call is TRBV3-1, the J call TRBJ2-3; 7 nucleotides align to TRBD2. The CDR3 totals 13 residues. Germline V gene data show CDR1 as LGHDT and CDR2 as YNNKEL (reference sequence). Germline trimming cut 8 bases from V and 0 bases from J; bases unmatched to any gene: 2. The CDR3 loop is CASGRASTDTQYF. The DNA for the CDR3 is TGTGCCAGCGGGAGGGCCAGCACAGATACGCAGTATTTT.

The CDR3, as DNA: TGTGCCAGCAGCTCGTCGTCGGCAGATACGCAGTATTTT. Amino acids: CASSSSSADTQYF. The V call is TRBV7-2, the J call TRBJ2-3; D is unclear. The CDR3 sequence is 13 residues long. Germline V gene sequence: CDR1 SGHTA, CDR2 FQGNSA. Trimming left V 4 bases short and J 4 bases short, with 9 bases between.

Only a few counts were recorded for this clonotype. The chain combines TRBV7-2 with TRBJ1-2; D perhaps matches TRBD1 (6 bases). Per the germline V gene, CDR1 is SGHTA and CDR2 is FQGNSA. CDR3 length: 17 amino acids. With 1 base removed from V and 2 bases from J, the gap between germline ends came to 17 bases. The CDR3 sequence: CASSLVPGVRVNYGYTF. The CDR3 DNA sequence: TGTGCCAGCAGCTTAGTTCCAGGGGTGAGAGTGAACTATGGCTACACCTTC.

The CDR3 here is CAGSAQGAQPQHF. In DNA, the CDR3 is TGTGCCGGCTCAGCCCAGGGAGCTCAGCCCCAGCATTTT. The chain employs TRBV6-1 and TRBJ1-5; the D gene is possibly TRBD1 (5 bases). The CDR3 runs to 13 residues. From germline, CDR1 is MNHNS and CDR2 SASEGT. Trimming stripped 11 bases from V and 6 bases from J, with 17 bases between.

This clonotype has at least ten counts. The genes are TRBV4-2 and TRBJ2-1, with TRBD1 as a possible D gene (6 bases). Germline-derived CDR1 and CDR2 are LGHNA and YNFKEQ. This CDR3 is 14 amino acids long. The V end lost 0 bases, the J end lost 8 bases, and 11 bases lay between the germline ends. The CDR3, as DNA: TGTGCCAGCAGCCAAGACAGGGGTTCACATGAGCAGTTCTTC. It yields the protein CASSQDRGSHEQFF.

This clonotype occurred many times. The genes are TRBV6-9 and TRBJ1-1; unclear D gene. Germline loops: CDR1 MNHGY, CDR2 SVAAGI. V lost 0 bases and J lost 0, with 8 bases in between. The CDR3 covers 15 residues. The CDR3 sequence is CASSYSGGMNTEAFF. DNA of the CDR3: TGTGCCAGCAGTTATTCAGGCGGCATGAACACTGAAGCTTTCTTT.

At least ten counts were recorded for this clonotype. J is TRBJ2-3 and V is TRBV10-3, with 11 positions matching TRBD2. Germline V CDR1 and CDR2: ENHRY, SYGVKD. The CDR3 loop spans 16 amino acids. The J segment lost 4 bases and the V segment lost 9 bases, leaving 12 bases of the junction unmatched. The CDR3 reads CAIRDTSGSGADTQYF. DNA for the CDR3: TGTGCCATTCGAGATACTAGCGGGAGTGGCGCAGATACGCAGTATTTT.

This clonotype appeared a few times. The V call is TRBV5-5, the J call TRBJ2-5; D might be TRBD2 (6 bases). CDR3 length: 15 residues. Looked up from germline, CDR1 is SGHKS and CDR2 is YYEKEE (reference sequence). V shed 5 bases and J shed 1 base, with 15 bases lying between them. As DNA, the CDR3 is TGTGCCAGCAGTCCCACTAGCAGACGCCAAGAGACCCAGTACTTC. It is translated as CASSPTSRRQETQYF. The full variable domain, its missing parts supplied by reference TRBV5-5 and TRBJ2-5, is DAGVTQSPTHLIKTRGQQVTLRCSPISGHKSVSWYQQVLGQGPQFIFQYYEKEERGRGNFPDRFSARQFPNYSSELNVNALLLGDSALYLCASSPTSRRQETQYFGPGTRLLVL.

This clonotype was seen many times. The chain carries TRBV28 and TRBJ2-7, with 8 bases fitting TRBD2. With 7 bases clipped from V and 6 bases from J, the junction kept 11 bases outside the gene matches. Germline values: CDR1 MDHEN, CDR2 SYDVKM. This CDR3 spans 14 amino acids. Here the CDR3 reads CASTQYGRALEQYF. Here the CDR3 DNA reads TGTGCCAGCACCCAGTACGGGAGGGCCCTCGAGCAGTACTTC.

This clonotype came up many times. The rearrangement links TRBV20-1 to TRBJ1-1; D gene uncertain. Germline values: CDR1 DFQATT, CDR2 SNEGSKA (reference sequence). Trimming took off 4 bases at V and 4 bases at J, with 13 bases between the two ends. The CDR3 has 13 amino acids. CDR3 sequence: CSAISQAGTEAFF. The DNA for the CDR3 is TGCAGTGCTATATCCCAGGCCGGCACTGAAGCTTTCTTT.